A selection of T cell receptor beta chains follows, all from one sample in a study of radiotherapy plus CTLA-4 blockade in lung cancer. Here immunoSEQ multiplex PCR was the method, and the copy in TCRdb shows in-frame clones only, minus some. The table lists about 87,000 clones, around 87% of them singletons, with over 15% in the top ten. The input for sequencing was peripheral blood, taken from a patient treated with radiotherapy plus ipilimumab. These receptors were taken from a human donor with non-small cell lung cancer that progressed on radiotherapy plus ipilimumab. The CDR3 runs from the conserved cysteine through the conserved F or W. Fields, in order: D gene, clone size, V gene, J gene, CDR3 protein, CDR3 DNA. The D gene is left open where the match is weak. Part of the rows lack a size; the others show once, few, many or a class for expanded clones.

TRBD2	NA	TRBV9	TRBJ2-3	CASSVDAAGGGTDTQYF	TGTGCCAGCAGCGTAGATGCGGCGGGAGGGGGCACAGATACGCAGTATTTT
NA	NA	TRBV4-3	TRBJ2-7	CASSHLLGGNYEQYF	TGCGCCAGCAGCCACCTACTAGGGGGAAACTACGAGCAGTACTTC
NA	once	TRBV27	TRBJ1-1	CASRKGGLNTEAFF	TGTGCCAGCAGAAAGGGCGGTTTGAACACTGAAGCTTTCTTT
NA	NA	TRBV30	TRBJ2-7	CAWSVGTNYEQYF	TGTGCCTGGAGTGTAGGTACTAACTACGAGCAGTACTTC
TRBD1	NA	TRBV6-4	TRBJ2-2	CASSSEGALITGELFF	TGTGCCAGCAGTAGCGAGGGGGCCTTAATCACCGGGGAGCTGTTTTTT
NA	NA	TRBV6-1	TRBJ2-7	CASSPPYRGAYEQYF	TGTGCCAGCAGCCCCCCGTACCGCGGAGCCTACGAGCAGTACTTC
NA	NA	TRBV5-4	TRBJ1-2	CASRRAGSGDGYTF	TGTGCCAGCAGGCGGGCGGGGAGTGGGGATGGCTACACCTTC
TRBD2	few	TRBV10-2	TRBJ2-2	CASSERLAGVGGELFF	TGCGCCAGCAGTGAGAGACTAGCGGGAGTCGGCGGGGAGCTGTTTTTT
NA	NA	TRBV27	TRBJ1-2	CASSPPQAPGYGYTF	TGTGCCAGCAGTCCACCTCAGGCGCCGGGCTATGGCTACACCTTC
NA	few	TRBV2	TRBJ1-5	CASSESGRGLNQPQHF	TGTGCCAGCAGTGAATCAGGGCGAGGATTAAATCAGCCCCAGCATTTT
NA	NA	TRBV21-1	TRBJ2-6	CASSKRGSSGANVLTF	TGTGCCAGCAGCAAAAGGGGAAGCTCTGGGGCCAACGTCCTGACTTTC
NA	NA	TRBV4-2	TRBJ1-4	CASSREQGGANEKLFF	TGTGCCAGCAGCCGGGAACAGGGCGGGGCTAATGAAAAACTGTTTTTT
NA	NA	TRBV6-5	TRBJ2-3	CASSYSSTDTQYF	TGTGCCAGCAGTTATAGTAGCACAGATACGCAGTATTTT
TRBD1	NA	TRBV6-1	TRBJ2-7	CASSGQGVGEQYF	TGTGCCAGCAGTGGCCAGGGGGTCGGGGAGCAGTACTTC
NA	NA	TRBV4-1	TRBJ1-2	CASSQDPQGMGANYGYTF	TGCGCCAGCAGCCAAGATCCCCAGGGGATGGGAGCTAACTATGGCTACACCTTC
TRBD1	NA	TRBV27	TRBJ2-7	CASTPDRFTSYEQYF	TGTGCCAGCACCCCGGACAGGTTCACTTCCTACGAGCAGTACTTC
TRBD1	NA	TRBV5-5	TRBJ2-7	CASSLSGQGTYEQYF	TGTGCCAGCAGCTTGTCAGGACAGGGAACCTACGAGCAGTACTTC
NA	few	TRBV7-9	TRBJ1-2	CASSLVQGELGYTF	TGTGCCAGCAGCTTAGTACAAGGGGAATTGGGCTACACCTTC
NA	NA	TRBV27	TRBJ2-7	CASSPRIVHYEQYF	TGTGCCAGCAGTCCTCGGATAGTACACTACGAGCAGTACTTC
NA	NA	TRBV4-3	TRBJ2-3	CASSPEVGDLSTDTQYF	TGCGCCAGCAGCCCGGAAGTAGGGGACCTTAGCACAGATACGCAGTATTTT
TRBD2	NA	TRBV10-3	TRBJ2-7	CAISEFFSGSMRYEQYF	TGTGCCATCAGTGAGTTTTTTAGCGGGAGTATGAGGTACGAGCAGTACTTC
TRBD1	NA	TRBV2	TRBJ2-7	CASSSYADRDEQYF	TGTGCCAGCAGTTCTTATGCGGACAGGGACGAGCAGTACTTC
NA	NA	TRBV5-6	TRBJ2-7	CASSSDGAAYEQYF	TGTGCCAGCAGTTCCGACGGCGCGGCCTACGAGCAGTACTTC
NA	NA	TRBV5-1	TRBJ2-3	CASSPGPVNRATDTQYF	TGCGCCAGCAGCCCGGGGCCAGTTAACCGTGCCACAGATACGCAGTATTTT
NA	few	TRBV15	TRBJ2-7	CATSSWGARREQYF	TGTGCCACCAGCAGCTGGGGGGCGCGACGCGAGCAGTACTTC
NA	NA	TRBV9	TRBJ2-2	CASSPPAGITGELFF	TGTGCCAGCAGCCCCCCGGCGGGGATCACCGGGGAGCTGTTTTTT
NA	NA	TRBV5-5	TRBJ1-1	CASSRQGWGLTEAFF	TGTGCCAGCAGCCGGCAGGGATGGGGTTTGACTGAAGCTTTCTTT
NA	few	TRBV5-6	TRBJ2-7	CASSFVSFEQYF	TGTGCCAGCAGCTTCGTCAGTTTCGAGCAGTACTTC
TRBD1	NA	TRBV2	TRBJ2-3	CATRQGEADTQYF	TGTGCCACCCGACAGGGTGAGGCAGATACGCAGTATTTT
NA	NA	TRBV10-2	TRBJ1-6	CASSEDWPPLHF	TGCGCCAGCAGTGAAGATTGGCCACCCCTCCACTTT
NA	NA	TRBV18	TRBJ1-6	CASSRSGTRDNSPLHF	TGTGCCAGCTCACGTTCCGGGACAAGGGATAATTCACCCCTCCACTTT
NA	NA	TRBV5-4	TRBJ2-7	CASSSPTRDVPYEQYF	TGTGCCAGCAGCTCCCCAACTCGGGATGTTCCTTACGAGCAGTACTTC
NA	once	TRBV18	TRBJ2-3	CASSPRGQRGTDTQYF	TGTGCCAGCTCACCACGGGGCCAGCGGGGCACAGATACGCAGTATTTT
NA	NA	TRBV28	TRBJ2-7	CASTLSGYEQYF	TGTGCCAGCACCCTCTCCGGCTACGAGCAGTACTTC
NA	NA	TRBV14	TRBJ1-2	CASSQKSRPGTGYGYTF	TGTGCCAGCAGCCAAAAAAGCCGACCGGGCACGGGCTATGGCTACACCTTC
TRBD1	NA	TRBV19	TRBJ1-1	CASQGVMNTEAFF	TGTGCCAGTCAGGGGGTCATGAACACTGAAGCTTTCTTT
NA	NA	TRBV21-1	TRBJ2-7	CASVARHPSYEQYF	TGTGCCAGCGTCGCGAGACACCCTTCCTACGAGCAGTACTTC
TRBD2	NA	TRBV5-8	TRBJ2-1	CASSLDSGTYNEQFF	TGTGCCAGCAGCTTGGATAGCGGGACCTACAATGAGCAGTTCTTC
NA	NA	TRBV4-1	TRBJ1-1	CASSHLNTEAFF	TGCGCCAGCAGCCACTTGAACACTGAAGCTTTCTTT
NA	NA	TRBV19	TRBJ1-2	CASSFVGVPYGYGYTF	TGTGCCAGTAGTTTTGTGGGGGTCCCCTACGGCTATGGCTACACCTTC
NA	NA	TRBV7-9	TRBJ2-2	CASSLTGTGELFF	TGTGCCAGCAGCTTAACGGGGACCGGGGAGCTGTTTTTT
NA	NA	TRBV27	TRBJ1-2	CASSANGGYYGYTF	TGTGCCAGCAGTGCTAACGGGGGATACTATGGCTACACCTTC
NA	NA	TRBV27	TRBJ1-6	CASSLGLGGGSPLHF	TGTGCCAGCAGTTTAGGGCTAGGCGGTGGTTCACCCCTCCACTTT
TRBD1	NA	TRBV6-6	TRBJ1-2	CASSTGSGGPGYTF	TGTGCCAGCAGTACGGGGTCAGGGGGTCCCGGCTACACCTTC
NA	few	TRBV11-3	TRBJ2-1	CASSSDDSYNEQFF	TGTGCCAGCAGCTCTGACGACTCCTACAATGAGCAGTTCTTC
TRBD2	once	TRBV7-8	TRBJ2-1	CASSFRGGGARHNNEQFF	TGTGCCAGCAGCTTTCGTGGCGGGGGGGCCCGTCACAACAATGAGCAGTTCTTC
TRBD1	NA	TRBV4-3	TRBJ1-2	CASSPVGDRGTGGYGYTF	TGCGCCAGCAGCCCTGTGGGGGACAGGGGTACTGGGGGCTATGGCTACACCTTC
NA	NA	TRBV6-5	TRBJ2-5	CASSYSRSQETQYF	TGTGCCAGCAGTTACTCGAGATCCCAAGAGACCCAGTACTTC
TRBD1	NA	TRBV19	TRBJ2-1	CASSDTGGPYNEQFF	TGTGCCAGTAGCGACACAGGGGGACCCTACAATGAGCAGTTCTTC
TRBD2	few	TRBV27	TRBJ2-3	CASSFRREWADTQYF	TGTGCCAGCAGTTTTCGGCGGGAGTGGGCAGATACGCAGTATTTT
NA	NA	TRBV14	TRBJ2-7	CASSRLSYEQYF	TGTGCCAGCAGCCGACTCTCCTACGAGCAGTACTTC